This T cell receptor (beta chain) was captured by sequencing in a study of human T cells and chemical hapten exposure. Trimming stripped 3 bases from V and 5 bases from J, with 14 bases between. Germline-derived CDR1 and CDR2 are KGHSH and LQKENI. The CDR3 consists of 15 residues. This clonotype was seen only a few times. Within the library, unique molecular identifiers were attached to each individual cDNA molecule. TCRdb ran MiXCR on the RACE reads and lists one entry per CDR3 protein. The sample lists approximately 340,000 distinct CDR3 sequences, roughly 6.9% seen once, with around 8.2% in the top ten. Documented time point: patch test 1, 2 weeks after DPC sensitization. Treatment here: therapeutic diphenylcyclopropenone sensitization with weekly scalp DPC.

This clonotype originated in a young woman with alopecia areata. Some clones in this sample may be carry-over from other donors' samples. Sequencing was performed on whole blood, taken in connection with sensitization to the hapten diphenylcyclopropenone (DPC). This chain uses TRBV18 with TRBJ1-3; D is possibly TRBD1 (6 bases). The CDR3: CASSPKDSRRNTIYF. CDR3 DNA sequence: TGTGCCAGCTCACCCAAGGACAGTCGGCGAAACACCATATATTTT. Looking up the rest from reference TRBV18 and TRBJ1-3 gives the full variable domain: NAGVMQNPRHLVRRRGQEARLRCSPMKGHSHVYWYRQLPEEGLKFMVYLQKENIIDESGMPKERFSAEFPKEGPSILRIQQVVRGDSAAYFCASSPKDSRRNTIYFGEGSWLTVV.